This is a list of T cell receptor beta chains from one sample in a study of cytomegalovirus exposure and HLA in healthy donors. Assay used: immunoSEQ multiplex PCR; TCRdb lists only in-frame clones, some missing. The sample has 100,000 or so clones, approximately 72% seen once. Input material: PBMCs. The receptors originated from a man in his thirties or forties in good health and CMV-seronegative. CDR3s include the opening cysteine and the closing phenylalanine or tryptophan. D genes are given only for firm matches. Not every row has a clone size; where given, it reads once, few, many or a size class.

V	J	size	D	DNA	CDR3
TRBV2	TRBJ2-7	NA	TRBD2	TGTGCCAGCAAGGCGGGACTAGCGATCTACGAGCAGTACTTC	CASKAGLAIYEQYF
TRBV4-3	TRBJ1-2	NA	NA	TGCGCCAGCAGCCCCGAAGGGGTGGAGAACTATGGCTACACCTTC	CASSPEGVENYGYTF
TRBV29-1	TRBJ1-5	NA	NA	TGTAGCGTTGTCCCAGGGCGAGATCAGCCCCAGCATTTT	CSVVPGRDQPQHF
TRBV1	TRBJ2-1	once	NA	TGCACCAGCAGCCAAGAGTTGCAGGGGGCGACAGGATTGGACAATGAGCAGTTCTTC	CTSSQELQGATGLDNEQFF
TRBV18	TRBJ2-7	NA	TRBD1	TGTGCCAGCTCACCTCAGGGACAGGGGACCTACGAGCAGTACTTC	CASSPQGQGTYEQYF
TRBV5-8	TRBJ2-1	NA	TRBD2	TGTGCCAGCAGCTCCAAACTAGGACTAGCTCAGGATGAGCAGTTCTTC	CASSSKLGLAQDEQFF
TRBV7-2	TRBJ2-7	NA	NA	TGTGCCAGCAGCTTATGGGGCGGGAACTCCTACGAGCAGTACTTC	CASSLWGGNSYEQYF
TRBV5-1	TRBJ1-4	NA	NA	TGCGCCAGCAGCTTGTTCGAGCTAACAACTAATGAAAAACTGTTTTTT	CASSLFELTTNEKLFF
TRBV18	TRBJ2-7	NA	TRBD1	TGTGCCAGCTCACCTTTCTCCCCGGGACAGGGATCGACCTACGAGCAGTACTTC	CASSPFSPGQGSTYEQYF
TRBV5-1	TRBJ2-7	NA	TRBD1	TGCGCCAGCAGGGGACAGGACCACTACGAGCAGTACTTC	CASRGQDHYEQYF
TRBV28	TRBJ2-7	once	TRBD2	TGTGCCAGCAGTTTAGCGGGGGTGTTGATCTACGAGCAGTACTTC	CASSLAGVLIYEQYF
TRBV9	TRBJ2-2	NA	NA	TGTGCCAGCAGCCCCGGACGGGGGAGCGGGAACACCGGGGAGCTGTTTTTT	CASSPGRGSGNTGELFF
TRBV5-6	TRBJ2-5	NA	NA	TGTGCCAGCAGCTTGCAGGTCCAAGAGACCCAGTACTTC	CASSLQVQETQYF
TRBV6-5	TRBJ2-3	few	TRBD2	TGTGCCAGCAGTTACGCTAGCGGGGGTTCAGATACGCAGTATTTT	CASSYASGGSDTQYF
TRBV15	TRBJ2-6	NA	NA	TGTGCCACCAGCGGTAGGGGGAACCCTGGGGCCAACGTCCTGACTTTC	CATSGRGNPGANVLTF
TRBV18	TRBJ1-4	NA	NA	TGTGCCAGCTCACCTGAGGACTCCTCGGTACGGGAAAAACTGTTTTTT	CASSPEDSSVREKLFF
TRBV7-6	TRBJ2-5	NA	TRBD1	TGTGCCAGCAGCGTAAGAGGGACAGTCCAAGAGACCCAGTACTTC	CASSVRGTVQETQYF
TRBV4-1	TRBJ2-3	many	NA	TGCGCCAGCTGCGTGGAGGGGTCCAGCACAGATACGCAGTATTTT	CASCVEGSSTDTQYF
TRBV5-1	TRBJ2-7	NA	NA	TGCGCCAGCAGCTTGGAACTCAAGCAGTACTTC	CASSLELKQYF
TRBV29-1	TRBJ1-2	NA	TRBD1	TGCAGCGTCGCTGCCCGGGACAGGGAAAACTATGGCTACACCTTC	CSVAARDRENYGYTF
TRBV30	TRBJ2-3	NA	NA	TGTGCCTGGAGGCGTACAGATACGCAGTATTTT	CAWRRTDTQYF
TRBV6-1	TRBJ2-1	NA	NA	TGTGCCAGCAGTGGTGGGGGCAACAATGAGCAGTTCTTC	CASSGGGNNEQFF
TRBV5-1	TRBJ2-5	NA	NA	TGCGCCAGCAGCTTGACCCTACGAGGAGAGACCCAGTACTTC	CASSLTLRGETQYF
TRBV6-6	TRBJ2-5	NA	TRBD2	TGTGCCAGCAGGCAGACTAGCCCCCTCCACCAAGAGACCCAGTACTTC	CASRQTSPLHQETQYF
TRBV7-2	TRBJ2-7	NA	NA	TGTGCCAGCAGCTTAGCGCGGGCTGCAGGGGCCTCTTACGAGCAGTACTTC	CASSLARAAGASYEQYF
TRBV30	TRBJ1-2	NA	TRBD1	TGTGCCTGGAGCGACAGGGGACTATGGTCGAGCTACACCTTC	CAWSDRGLWSSYTF
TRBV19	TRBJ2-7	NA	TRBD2	TGTGCCAGTAGGAAGCGGGAGTCGTACGAGCAGTACTTC	CASRKRESYEQYF
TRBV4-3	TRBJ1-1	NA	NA	TGCGCCAGCAGCCACCGGGGAGTAACTGAAGCTTTCTTT	CASSHRGVTEAFF
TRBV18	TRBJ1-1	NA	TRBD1	TGTGCCAGCTCATCCAGACAGGGGTTCGGGAACACTGAAGCTTTCTTT	CASSSRQGFGNTEAFF
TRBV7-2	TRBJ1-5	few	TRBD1	TGTGCCAGCAGCTCACGACAGGGGGGGAATCAGCCCCAGCATTTT	CASSSRQGGNQPQHF
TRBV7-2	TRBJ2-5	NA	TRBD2	TGTGCCAGCAGCTTAGCGGCGGGGGGTGTTGGAGAGACCCAGTACTTC	CASSLAAGGVGETQYF
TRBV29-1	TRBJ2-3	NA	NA	TGCAGCGTTGGCGCGACAGGATCGGATACGCAGTATTTT	CSVGATGSDTQYF
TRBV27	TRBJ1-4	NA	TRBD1	TGTGCCAGCAGTCCCCCGGGACAGCGTAATGAAAAACTGTTTTTT	CASSPPGQRNEKLFF
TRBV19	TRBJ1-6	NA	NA	TGTGCCAGTAGGGGAGAGAGGAGTAATTCACCCCTCCACTTT	CASRGERSNSPLHF
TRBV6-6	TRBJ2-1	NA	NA	TGTGCCAGCACCACCCCTCCGGGGAATGAGCAGTTCTTC	CASTTPPGNEQFF
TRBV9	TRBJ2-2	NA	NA	TGTGCCAGCAGCGTACTGACAGGGGAGGGCACCGGGGAGCTGTTTTTT	CASSVLTGEGTGELFF
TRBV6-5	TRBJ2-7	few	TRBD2	TGTGCCAGCAGTTCCTTAGCGGGAACATCCTACGAGCAGTACTTC	CASSSLAGTSYEQYF